This entry concerns a single T cell receptor (beta chain). The CDR3 length is 14 residues. V was shortened by 7 bases and J by 7 bases, with 20 bases between the two germline ends. Germline CDR1 is SGHRS and CDR2 is YFSETQ. In the authors' workflow: Amplifying reference gene primers gave estimates of nucleated cell counts. This table comes from immunoSEQ multiplex PCR, and its TCRdb copy is limited to in-frame clones, with some not included. V and J calls and clone size are as listed in that table; D and trimming were resolved from the DNA. The sample lists roughly 300,000 clones, approximately 90% occurring once. Participants' own reports of clinical history determined their cohort assignment. Recovered Cohort 3 donors showed two negative PCRs, clearance, or symptom resolution. The record originates from a study of blood T cell repertoires in COVID-19. Across the whole study: Italy, Spain and the United States were the sources of the convalescent and acute COVID-19 samples.

Material: PBMCs or T cells enriched from blood (not recorded which). This sequence originates from a man aged 25-40 years who had recovered from COVID-19. The chain links TRBV5-1 to TRBJ1-2, with D perhaps matching TRBD1 (6 bases). CDR3 loop: CASRPQPDSLGYTF. The CDR3, as DNA: TGCGCCAGCCGCCCGCAACCGGACAGCCTTGGCTACACCTTC.